This T cell receptor beta chain was profiled in a study of T cells expressing NK-cell markers. Across the study: The authors derived TCR beta repertoires from sorted CD3+CD56+NKG2C+, CD3+CD56+NKG2C- and CD3+CD56-NKG2C+ T cells. There were seven HCMV-seropositive donors and one seronegative donor among the eight sequenced.

Study-wide points: Of the CD8+ T cells in five or six donors, 1.0-7.0% belonged to dominant NKG2C+ clonotypes. Unclear, still, was the HCMV specificity of the expanded NKG2C+ T cell clones.

Notes on this clonotype: Its cognate antigen is unknown.

TCRdb re-called the 5' RACE reads; every CDR3 protein appears as one record, without DNA. The repertoire table contains about 160,000 distinct CDR3 sequences. Germline V gene sequence: CDR1 SEHNR, CDR2 FQNEAQ (reference sequence). The CDR3 runs 12 residues. Specimen: blood T cells: a sorted CD56 or NKG2C T cell subset, CD4+ or CD8+ T cells, or bulk PBMC T cells (not recorded which). The TCR was taken from a man aged 18 to 70 in good health. This chain uses TRBV7-9 with TRBJ2-1. CDR3 amino acids: CASSYGTDEQFF.